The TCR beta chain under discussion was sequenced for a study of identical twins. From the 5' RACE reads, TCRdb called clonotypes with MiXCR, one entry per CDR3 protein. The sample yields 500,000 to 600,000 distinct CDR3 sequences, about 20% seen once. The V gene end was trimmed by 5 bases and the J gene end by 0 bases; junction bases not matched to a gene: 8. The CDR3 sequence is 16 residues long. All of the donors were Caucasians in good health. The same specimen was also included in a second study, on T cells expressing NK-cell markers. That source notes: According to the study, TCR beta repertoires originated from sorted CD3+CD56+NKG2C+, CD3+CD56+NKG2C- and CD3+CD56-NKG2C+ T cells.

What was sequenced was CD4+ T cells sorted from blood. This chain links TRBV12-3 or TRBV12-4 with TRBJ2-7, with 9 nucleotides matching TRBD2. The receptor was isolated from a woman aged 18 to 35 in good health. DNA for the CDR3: TGTGCCAGCAGTCCCGGGGTTAGCGGGGGCTCCTACGAGCAGTACTTC. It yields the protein CASSPGVSGGSYEQYF.